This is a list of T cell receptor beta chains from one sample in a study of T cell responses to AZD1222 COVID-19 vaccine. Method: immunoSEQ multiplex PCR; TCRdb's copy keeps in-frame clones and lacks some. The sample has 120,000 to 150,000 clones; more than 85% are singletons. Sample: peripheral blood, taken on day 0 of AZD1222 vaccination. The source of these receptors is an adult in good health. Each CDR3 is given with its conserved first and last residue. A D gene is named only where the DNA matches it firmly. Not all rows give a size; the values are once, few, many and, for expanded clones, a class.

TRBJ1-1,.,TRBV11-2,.,CASSFQGPTEAFF,TGTGCCAGCAGCTTCCAGGGCCCCACTGAAGCTTTCTTT
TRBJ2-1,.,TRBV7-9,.,CASSEVGNEQFF,TGTGCCAGCAGCGAGGTGGGCAATGAGCAGTTCTTC
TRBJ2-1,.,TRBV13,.,CASSLYMGQGGYNEQFF,TGTGCCAGCAGCTTATATATGGGTCAGGGAGGCTACAATGAGCAGTTCTTC
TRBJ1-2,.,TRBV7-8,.,CASSLALEVGYGYTF,TGTGCCAGCAGCTTAGCGCTAGAGGTGGGATATGGCTACACCTTC
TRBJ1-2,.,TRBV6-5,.,CASRRDSRDEGYTF,TGTGCCAGCAGACGGGATTCCAGGGATGAGGGCTACACCTTC
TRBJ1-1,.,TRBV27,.,CASSSKRSYNTEAFF,TGTGCCAGCAGTTCAAAAAGGAGTTATAACACTGAAGCTTTCTTT
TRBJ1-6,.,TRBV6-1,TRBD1,CASSGPGGGVNSPLHF,TGTGCCAGCAGTGGCCCAGGGGGAGGGGTAAATTCACCCCTCCACTTT
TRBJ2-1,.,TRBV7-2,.,CASSLVLETRQFF,TGTGCCAGCAGCTTAGTGTTGGAGACACGGCAGTTCTTC
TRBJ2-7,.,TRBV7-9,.,CASSPGTSFYEQYF,TGTGCCAGCAGTCCCGGGACATCTTTCTACGAGCAGTACTTC
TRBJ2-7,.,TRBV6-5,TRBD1,CASGWGQGAEQYF,TGTGCCAGCGGATGGGGACAGGGAGCCGAGCAGTACTTC
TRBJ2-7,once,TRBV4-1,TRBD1,CASSQAGTAAYEQYF,TGCGCCAGCAGCCAAGCTGGGACAGCAGCCTACGAGCAGTACTTC
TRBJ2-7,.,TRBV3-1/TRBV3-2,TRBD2,CASSQAGLAGMREQYF,TGTGCCAGCAGCCAAGCCGGACTAGCGGGGATGAGGGAGCAGTACTTC
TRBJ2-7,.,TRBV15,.,CATSTATGGEYEQYF,TGTGCCACCAGCACAGCGACTGGCGGGGAGTACGAGCAGTACTTC
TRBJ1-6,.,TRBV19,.,CASSGPVGSPLHF,TGTGCCAGTAGTGGGCCAGTAGGTTCACCCCTCCACTTT